This is a list of T cell receptor beta chains from one sample in a study of blood T cells in healthy people across ages. TCRdb redid the calling of the 5' RACE reads with MiXCR, one entry per CDR3 protein. The sample has hundreds of thousands of distinct CDR3 sequences; 25% are singletons. This sample also appeared in a second study, on T cells of mothers and their children.

Sequenced input: blood. These receptors were taken from a boy between 5 and 17 years old in good health. Each CDR3 is given with its conserved first and last residue. Each record gives: clone size, D gene, J gene, V gene, CDR3 DNA, CDR3 protein. The D gene is left open where the match is weak. Only part of the rows carry a size: once, few, many, or a class if the clone is expanded.

abundance: .; d_gene: TRBD2; j_gene: TRBJ2-4; v_gene: TRBV7-3; CDR3nt: TGTGCCAGCAGCCCAGGCCCAACGGGGGGTGGTGGAAACATTCAGTACTTC; CDR3aa: CASSPGPTGGGGNIQYF
abundance: .; d_gene: .; j_gene: TRBJ2-5; v_gene: TRBV27; CDR3nt: TGTGCCAGCAGCAAGGATTACACCCGCATCCAAGAGACCCAGTACTTC; CDR3aa: CASSKDYTRIQETQYF
abundance: .; d_gene: .; j_gene: TRBJ1-4; v_gene: TRBV15; CDR3nt: TGTGCCACCAGCAGACCGGGAGGGCATAATGAAAAACTGTTTTTT; CDR3aa: CATSRPGGHNEKLFF
abundance: once; d_gene: .; j_gene: TRBJ2-5; v_gene: TRBV3-1; CDR3nt: TGTGCCAGCAGCCAAGGCAGGGCTAGGGCGGAGACCCAGTACTTC; CDR3aa: CASSQGRARAETQYF
abundance: once; d_gene: .; j_gene: TRBJ2-7; v_gene: TRBV27; CDR3nt: TGTGCCAGCAGTTTATTAGGGGGAGCGGCATACGAGCAGTACTTC; CDR3aa: CASSLLGGAAYEQYF
abundance: few; d_gene: .; j_gene: TRBJ1-3; v_gene: TRBV28; CDR3nt: TGTGAGGTCCTCTCTGGAAACACCATATATTTT; CDR3aa: CEVLSGNTIYF
abundance: few; d_gene: .; j_gene: TRBJ2-7; v_gene: TRBV28; CDR3nt: TGTGCCAGCAGTTTAGATGAGCCCTACGAGCAGTACTTC; CDR3aa: CASSLDEPYEQYF
abundance: .; d_gene: .; j_gene: TRBJ2-7; v_gene: TRBV9; CDR3nt: TGTGCCAGCAGCGGCCTCAAATCCTACGAGCAGTACTTC; CDR3aa: CASSGLKSYEQYF
abundance: .; d_gene: TRBD1; j_gene: TRBJ2-7; v_gene: TRBV12-3/TRBV12-4; CDR3nt: TGTGCCAGCAGCGCCACAGGGGATTACTACGAGCAGTACTTT; CDR3aa: CASSATGDYYEQYF
abundance: .; d_gene: .; j_gene: TRBJ1-1; v_gene: TRBV20-1; CDR3nt: TGCAGTGCTAGGGGGGTACGGGACCCGGGGACTGAAGCTTTCTTT; CDR3aa: CSARGVRDPGTEAFF
abundance: .; d_gene: TRBD2; j_gene: TRBJ2-1; v_gene: TRBV29-1; CDR3nt: TGCAGCGTTGAAGCGGTCCAGGGACTAGGAGTTGTCAAGTACAATGAGCAGTTCTTC; CDR3aa: CSVEAVQGLGVVKYNEQFF
abundance: .; d_gene: TRBD1; j_gene: TRBJ1-1; v_gene: TRBV15; CDR3nt: TGTGCCACCAGCAGCCTATGGACAGGGACCATCACTGAAGCTTTCTTT; CDR3aa: CATSSLWTGTITEAFF
abundance: many; d_gene: TRBD2; j_gene: TRBJ2-3; v_gene: TRBV4-2; CDR3nt: TGTGCCAGCTCTCCAACTAGCGGGGGGGAGGAGACGCAGTATTTT; CDR3aa: CASSPTSGGEETQYF
abundance: .; d_gene: .; j_gene: TRBJ1-6; v_gene: TRBV6-5; CDR3nt: TGTGCCAGCACCAGGGGTCGGCATTCACCCCTCCACTTT; CDR3aa: CASTRGRHSPLHF
abundance: .; d_gene: .; j_gene: TRBJ2-7; v_gene: TRBV7-9; CDR3nt: TGTGCCAGCAGCCCAGGGCCGGGAGCTTCCTACGAGCAGTACTTC; CDR3aa: CASSPGPGASYEQYF
abundance: few; d_gene: .; j_gene: TRBJ2-2; v_gene: TRBV7-2; CDR3nt: TGTGCCAGCAGCTTTAACGGTTTTAACACCGGGGAGCTGTTTTTT; CDR3aa: CASSFNGFNTGELFF
abundance: few; d_gene: .; j_gene: TRBJ2-3; v_gene: TRBV7-2; CDR3nt: TGTGCCAGCAGCACCGGTTCGGACATCACAAATACGCAGTATTTT; CDR3aa: CASSTGSDITNTQYF
abundance: .; d_gene: TRBD2; j_gene: TRBJ2-7; v_gene: TRBV27; CDR3nt: TGTGCCAGCAGTTCCCCTAGCGGGAGCTTCCACGAGCAGTACTTC; CDR3aa: CASSSPSGSFHEQYF
abundance: .; d_gene: .; j_gene: TRBJ1-4; v_gene: TRBV5-1; CDR3nt: TGCGCCAGCAGCTTGAACGGAGGCGGACGGAATGAAAAACTGTTTTTT; CDR3aa: CASSLNGGGRNEKLFF
abundance: few; d_gene: .; j_gene: TRBJ1-6; v_gene: TRBV29-1; CDR3nt: TGCAGCGCCAAAGACGCGCCCACCCCCAATTCACCCCTCCACTTT; CDR3aa: CSAKDAPTPNSPLHF
abundance: .; d_gene: TRBD2; j_gene: TRBJ2-1; v_gene: TRBV5-1; CDR3nt: TGCGCCAGCAGCTCGGAGGCGGGAGGGTTCAATGAGCAGTTCTTC; CDR3aa: CASSSEAGGFNEQFF
abundance: .; d_gene: TRBD1; j_gene: TRBJ1-5; v_gene: TRBV29-1; CDR3nt: TGCAGCGCCCAATCAGGGGGGAATCAGCCCCAGCATTTT; CDR3aa: CSAQSGGNQPQHF
abundance: .; d_gene: .; j_gene: TRBJ2-5; v_gene: TRBV5-6; CDR3nt: TGTGCCAGCAGTGTGGTGGGGGCGGAGGAGACCCAGTACTTC; CDR3aa: CASSVVGAEETQYF
abundance: .; d_gene: TRBD1; j_gene: TRBJ2-5; v_gene: TRBV2; CDR3nt: TGTGCCAGCAGGGGAACCAGGGGGCCAGAGACCCAGTACTTC; CDR3aa: CASRGTRGPETQYF
abundance: .; d_gene: TRBD1; j_gene: TRBJ2-7; v_gene: TRBV12-3/TRBV12-4; CDR3nt: TGTGCCAGCAGTTTACAGGGACAGACCTACGAGCAGTACTTC; CDR3aa: CASSLQGQTYEQYF
abundance: .; d_gene: .; j_gene: TRBJ2-1; v_gene: TRBV20-1; CDR3nt: TGCAGTGCTAGAGAAGGCGGCCAGCCGTTGGAGCAGTTCTTC; CDR3aa: CSAREGGQPLEQFF
abundance: .; d_gene: TRBD1; j_gene: TRBJ2-3; v_gene: TRBV24-1; CDR3nt: TGTGCCACCAGTGATCAAGACAGGGTGGACACAGATACGCAGTATTTT; CDR3aa: CATSDQDRVDTDTQYF
abundance: .; d_gene: .; j_gene: TRBJ2-1; v_gene: TRBV10-3; CDR3nt: TGTGCCATCAGTGCCCGTTCGTGGGCCTCGGGGGATGAGCAGTTCTTC; CDR3aa: CAISARSWASGDEQFF
abundance: many; d_gene: .; j_gene: TRBJ2-7; v_gene: TRBV7-9; CDR3nt: TGTGCCAGCAGCTTAGCATACGGACAGTTATACGAGCAGTACTTC; CDR3aa: CASSLAYGQLYEQYF
abundance: .; d_gene: .; j_gene: TRBJ2-6; v_gene: TRBV6-2/TRBV6-3; CDR3nt: TGTGCCAGCAGTTCCCGGGACGAATACTCTGGGGCCAACGTCCTGACTTTC; CDR3aa: CASSSRDEYSGANVLTF
abundance: few; d_gene: .; j_gene: TRBJ2-5; v_gene: TRBV9; CDR3nt: TGTGCCAGCAGCGGAGGAGGGGTAGGGCAAGAGACCCAGTACTTC; CDR3aa: CASSGGGVGQETQYF
abundance: .; d_gene: .; j_gene: TRBJ2-7; v_gene: TRBV20-1; CDR3nt: TGCAGTGCTAGAGATGGAAGTAGCGCGATGTTCTACGAGCAGTACTTC; CDR3aa: CSARDGSSAMFYEQYF
abundance: .; d_gene: .; j_gene: TRBJ1-1; v_gene: TRBV28; CDR3nt: TGTGCCAGCAGTACCAAAGCCCCGGGACTATACACTGAAGCTTTCTTT; CDR3aa: CASSTKAPGLYTEAFF
abundance: few; d_gene: .; j_gene: TRBJ2-7; v_gene: TRBV28; CDR3nt: TGTGCCAGCACCCGTCCGTTGGGCGAGCAGTACTTC; CDR3aa: CASTRPLGEQYF
abundance: few; d_gene: .; j_gene: TRBJ1-3; v_gene: TRBV4-3; CDR3nt: TGCGCCAGCAGCCAAGAAGAGGGCCCTGGAAACACCATATATTTT; CDR3aa: CASSQEEGPGNTIYF
abundance: .; d_gene: TRBD2; j_gene: TRBJ2-3; v_gene: TRBV7-2; CDR3nt: TGTGCCAGCAGCTTAGCCCGGGGGGTAATTGATACGCAGTATTTT; CDR3aa: CASSLARGVIDTQYF
abundance: few; d_gene: .; j_gene: TRBJ2-1; v_gene: TRBV10-3; CDR3nt: TGTGCCATCAGCGAGGAGTCCGAGCAGTTCTTC; CDR3aa: CAISEESEQFF
abundance: .; d_gene: .; j_gene: TRBJ2-3; v_gene: TRBV12-3/TRBV12-4; CDR3nt: TGTGCCAGCATTCGGACCACAGATACGCAGTATTTT; CDR3aa: CASIRTTDTQYF
abundance: few; d_gene: TRBD2; j_gene: TRBJ2-3; v_gene: TRBV29-1; CDR3nt: TGCAGCGTTGAAGACGTGGTAGCGGGAGGGCCCAATACGCAGTATTTT; CDR3aa: CSVEDVVAGGPNTQYF
abundance: once; d_gene: .; j_gene: TRBJ2-2; v_gene: TRBV4-3; CDR3nt: TGCGCCAGCAGCCAAGTCGGGTCTCATCGCACCGGGGAGCTGTTTTTT; CDR3aa: CASSQVGSHRTGELFF
abundance: few; d_gene: .; j_gene: TRBJ1-5; v_gene: TRBV7-2; CDR3nt: TGTGCCAGCAGCTCTTTCTATAGCAATCAGCCCCAGCATTTT; CDR3aa: CASSSFYSNQPQHF
abundance: few; d_gene: TRBD1; j_gene: TRBJ2-7; v_gene: TRBV7-9; CDR3nt: TGTGCCAGCAGCTTAGATTTTACCGGGACAGGGATTTACGAGCAGTACTTC; CDR3aa: CASSLDFTGTGIYEQYF
abundance: .; d_gene: TRBD1; j_gene: TRBJ2-5; v_gene: TRBV7-9; CDR3nt: TGTGCCAGCAGCTTAGGGACAGGGAACCAAGAGACCCAGTACTTC; CDR3aa: CASSLGTGNQETQYF
abundance: .; d_gene: .; j_gene: TRBJ2-1; v_gene: TRBV5-1; CDR3nt: TGCGCCAGCAGCTTGGCCTATCAAAATGAGCAGTTCTTC; CDR3aa: CASSLAYQNEQFF
abundance: .; d_gene: .; j_gene: TRBJ1-2; v_gene: TRBV12-3/TRBV12-4; CDR3nt: TGTGCCAGCAGTTTCGCCAGGACTAACTATGGCTACACCTTC; CDR3aa: CASSFARTNYGYTF
abundance: .; d_gene: TRBD1; j_gene: TRBJ2-7; v_gene: TRBV7-9; CDR3nt: TGTGCCAGCAGCTCCAGGGGGACGGGCCCCTACGAGCAGTACTTC; CDR3aa: CASSSRGTGPYEQYF
abundance: few; d_gene: .; j_gene: TRBJ2-2; v_gene: TRBV6-2/TRBV6-3; CDR3nt: TGTGCCAGCAGTTACGACGGGTACACCGGGGAGCTGTTTTTT; CDR3aa: CASSYDGYTGELFF
abundance: .; d_gene: TRBD1; j_gene: TRBJ1-2; v_gene: TRBV12-3/TRBV12-4; CDR3nt: TGTGCCAGCAGTTTAGCCCGGACAGGGGACGGCTCTGGCTACACCTTC; CDR3aa: CASSLARTGDGSGYTF
abundance: few; d_gene: .; j_gene: TRBJ2-7; v_gene: TRBV7-9; CDR3nt: TGTGCCAGCAGCACTGGACAGTTACCCTCCTACGAGCAGTACTTC; CDR3aa: CASSTGQLPSYEQYF
abundance: .; d_gene: TRBD2; j_gene: TRBJ2-1; v_gene: TRBV7-9; CDR3nt: TGTGCCAGCAGCTTAGCGAAGGGACTAAATCCGAATGAGCAGTTCTTC; CDR3aa: CASSLAKGLNPNEQFF
abundance: .; d_gene: TRBD2; j_gene: TRBJ2-1; v_gene: TRBV5-1; CDR3nt: TGCGCCAGCAGCCGTAGCGGGAGAGATGAGCAGTTCTTC; CDR3aa: CASSRSGRDEQFF